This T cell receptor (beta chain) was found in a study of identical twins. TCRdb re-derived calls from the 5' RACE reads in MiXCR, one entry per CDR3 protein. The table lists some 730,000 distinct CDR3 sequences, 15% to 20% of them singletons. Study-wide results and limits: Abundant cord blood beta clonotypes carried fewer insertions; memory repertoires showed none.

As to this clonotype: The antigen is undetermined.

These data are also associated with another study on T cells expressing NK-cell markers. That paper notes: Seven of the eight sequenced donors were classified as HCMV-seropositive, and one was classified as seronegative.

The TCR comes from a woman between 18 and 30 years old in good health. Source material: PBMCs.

DNA for the CDR3: TGTGCCACCAGTGACCCTTCGGGCGATACGCAGTATTTT. It translates to CATSDPSGDTQYF. J is TRBJ2-3 and V is TRBV24-1; no firm D call. The germline V gene has CDR1 KGHDR and CDR2 SFDVKD. The CDR3 runs 13 residues. Trimming took 4 bases from V and 6 from J, leaving 10 bases between them.